A single sample gave rise to the 5 T cell receptor beta chains below, sequenced in a study of cytomegalovirus exposure and HLA in healthy donors. It was with 60 Vbeta and 13 Jbeta primers that the PCR ran. Repertoires were generated with immunoSEQ multiplex PCR, while TCRdb's copy carries only in-frame clones and drops some. The sample lists about 180,000 clones, 75% to 85% occurring once. The sample comprised PBMCs. These receptors were taken from a woman aged 60-75 years in good health and CMV-seropositive.

This clone was picked up a small number of times. This chain connects TRBV7-8 to TRBJ2-7; TRBD2 aligns across 10 bases. Germline V lookup: CDR1 SGHVS, CDR2 FQNEAQ. CDR3 length: 15 residues. J gave up 2 bases and V 4 bases, and 5 bases lay outside the gene matches. CDR3 amino acids: CASSSRSGRPYEQYF. CDR3 in DNA: TGTGCCAGCAGCTCACGTAGCGGGAGGCCCTACGAGCAGTACTTC.

V usage is TRBV10-3 and J usage is TRBJ2-3; D unresolved. Trimming pared 6 bases from V and 7 bases from J, leaving 14 bases between. The V gene's germline CDR1 is ENHRY and CDR2 SYGVKD. This CDR3 region has 13 residues. This CDR3 reads CAIRTVGSNTQYF. The CDR3 DNA reads as TGTGCCATCAGAACCGTTGGCTCGAATACGCAGTATTTT.

This clone came up a few times. The chain uses TRBV2 and TRBJ2-7; no clear D. This CDR3 is 12 amino acids long. V shed 6 bases and J shed 2 bases, with 8 bases lying between them. The V gene's germline CDR1 is SNHLY and CDR2 FYNNEI. The CDR3 spells CASRIGAYEQYF. DNA of the CDR3: TGTGCCAGCAGGATCGGAGCCTACGAGCAGTACTTC.

The V call is TRBV18, the J call TRBJ1-4; perhaps TRBD1 as D (5 bases). V shed 4 bases and J shed 12 bases, with 15 bases lying between them. Germline V gene data show CDR1 as KGHSH and CDR2 as LQKENI. This CDR3 is 13 amino acids long. The CDR3 here is CASSQTATAELFF. The CDR3 DNA follows: TGTGCCAGCTCACAGACCGCGACAGCTGAACTGTTTTTT.

With respect to this clone: Mismatch with germline at one junction end may stem from a read error. V usage is TRBV7-9 and J usage is TRBJ2-3; D is possibly TRBD2 (6 bases). Germline assignment: CDR1 SEHNR and CDR2 FQNEAQ (reference sequence). The CDR3 has 15 amino acids. CDR3 sequence reads: CSSSLPGATTDTQYF. DNA for the CDR3: TGTTCCAGCAGCTTACCGGGAGCCACGACAGATACGCAGTATTTT.